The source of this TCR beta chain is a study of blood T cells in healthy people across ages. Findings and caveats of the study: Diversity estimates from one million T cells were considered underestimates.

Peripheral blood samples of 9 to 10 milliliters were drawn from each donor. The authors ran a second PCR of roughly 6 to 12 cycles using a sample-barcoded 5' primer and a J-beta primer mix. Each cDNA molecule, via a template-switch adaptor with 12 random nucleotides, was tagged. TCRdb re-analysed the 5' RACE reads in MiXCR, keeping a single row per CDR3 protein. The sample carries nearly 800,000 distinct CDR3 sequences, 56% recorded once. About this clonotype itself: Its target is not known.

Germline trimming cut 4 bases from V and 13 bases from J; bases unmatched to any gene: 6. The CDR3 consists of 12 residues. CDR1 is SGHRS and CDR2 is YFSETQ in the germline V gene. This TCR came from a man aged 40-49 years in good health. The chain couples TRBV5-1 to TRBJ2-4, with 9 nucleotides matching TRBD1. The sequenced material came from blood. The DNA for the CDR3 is TGCGCCAGCAGCGAGGCCGGACAGGGGCAGTACTTC. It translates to CASSEAGQGQYF.